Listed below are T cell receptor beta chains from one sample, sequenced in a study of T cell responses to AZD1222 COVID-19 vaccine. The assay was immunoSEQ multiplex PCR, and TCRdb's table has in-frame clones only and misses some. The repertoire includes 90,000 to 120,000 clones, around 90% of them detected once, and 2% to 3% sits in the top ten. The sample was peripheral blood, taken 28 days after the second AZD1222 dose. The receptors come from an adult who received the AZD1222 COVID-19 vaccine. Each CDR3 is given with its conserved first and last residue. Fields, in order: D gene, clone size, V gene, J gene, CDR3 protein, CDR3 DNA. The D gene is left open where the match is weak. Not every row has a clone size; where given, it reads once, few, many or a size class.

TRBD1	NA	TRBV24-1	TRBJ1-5	CATSDSGTGNQPQHF	TGTGCCACCAGTGATTCCGGGACAGGGAATCAGCCCCAGCATTTT
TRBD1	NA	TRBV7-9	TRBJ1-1	CASSLLDRDGAFF	TGTGCCAGCAGCTTACTGGACAGGGACGGAGCTTTCTTT
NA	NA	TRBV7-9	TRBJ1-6	CASIIEESSYNSPLHF	TGTGCCAGCATCATAGAGGAGAGCTCCTATAATTCACCCCTCCACTTT
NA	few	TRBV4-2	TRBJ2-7	CASSQGRDPAYEQYF	TGTGCCAGCAGCCAAGGACGAGACCCAGCCTACGAGCAGTACTTC
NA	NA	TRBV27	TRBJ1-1	CASSLLSHNTEAFF	TGTGCCAGCAGTTTACTCTCCCACAACACTGAAGCTTTCTTT
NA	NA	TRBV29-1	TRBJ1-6	CSANLTKDSSPLHF	TGCAGCGCCAACTTGACGAAAGATTCTTCACCCCTCCACTTT
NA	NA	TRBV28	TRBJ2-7	CASSPPHAGHEQYF	TGTGCCAGCAGTCCTCCGCACGCAGGCCACGAGCAGTACTTC
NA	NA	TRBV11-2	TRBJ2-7	CASSLDRRDEYF	TGTGCCAGCAGCTTAGATCGCCGGGACGAGTACTTC
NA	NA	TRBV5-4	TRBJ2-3	CASSRLGTTDTQYF	TGTGCCAGCAGCCGCTTGGGTACCACAGATACGCAGTATTTT
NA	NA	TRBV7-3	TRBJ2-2	CASSDTGELFF	TGTGCCAGCAGCGACACCGGGGAGCTGTTTTTT
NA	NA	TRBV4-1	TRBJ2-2	CASSQWDMVTGELFF	TGCGCCAGCAGCCAATGGGACATGGTCACCGGGGAGCTGTTTTTT
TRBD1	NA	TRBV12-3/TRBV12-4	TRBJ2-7	CASSQGQSYEQYF	TGTGCCAGCAGTCAGGGACAGTCCTACGAGCAGTACTTC
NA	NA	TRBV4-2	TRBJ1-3	CASSRSDGNTIYF	TGTGCCAGCAGCCGTTCGGATGGAAACACCATATATTTT
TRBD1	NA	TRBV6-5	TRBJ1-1	CASSYQGAPTEAFF	TGTGCCAGCAGTTACCAGGGGGCTCCCACTGAAGCTTTCTTT
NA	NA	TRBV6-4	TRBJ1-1	CASSVQGGTEAFF	TGTGCCAGCAGTGTTCAAGGGGGCACTGAAGCTTTCTTT
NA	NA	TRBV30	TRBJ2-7	CAWTMDSGPYEQYF	TGTGCCTGGACTATGGACAGCGGACCATACGAGCAGTACTTC
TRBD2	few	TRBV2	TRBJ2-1	CARGSGSSNEQFF	TGTGCCAGAGGTAGCGGGAGCAGCAATGAGCAGTTCTTC
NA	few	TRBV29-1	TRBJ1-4	CSVEDVGRGEKLFF	TGCAGCGTTGAAGATGTGGGGAGAGGTGAAAAACTGTTTTTT
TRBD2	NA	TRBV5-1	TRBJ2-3	CASRMLADTDTQYF	TGCGCCAGCAGGATGCTAGCGGACACAGATACGCAGTATTTT
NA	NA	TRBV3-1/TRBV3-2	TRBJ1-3	CASSQDLFDRSSGNTIYF	TGTGCCAGCAGCCAAGATTTGTTCGACCGGAGCTCTGGAAACACCATATATTTT
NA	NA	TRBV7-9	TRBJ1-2	CASSSGTVGGYTF	TGTGCCAGCAGCTCCGGGACCGTGGGCGGCTACACCTTC
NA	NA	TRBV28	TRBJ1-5	CASRGTHYSNQPQHF	TGTGCCAGCAGAGGGACACACTATAGCAATCAGCCCCAGCATTTT
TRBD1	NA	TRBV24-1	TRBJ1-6	CATSQGEYNSPLHF	TGTGCCACCAGTCAGGGGGAGTATAATTCACCCCTCCACTTT
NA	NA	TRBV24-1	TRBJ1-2	CATSDRGQIYGYTF	TGTGCCACCAGTGACCGTGGACAGATTTATGGCTACACCTTC